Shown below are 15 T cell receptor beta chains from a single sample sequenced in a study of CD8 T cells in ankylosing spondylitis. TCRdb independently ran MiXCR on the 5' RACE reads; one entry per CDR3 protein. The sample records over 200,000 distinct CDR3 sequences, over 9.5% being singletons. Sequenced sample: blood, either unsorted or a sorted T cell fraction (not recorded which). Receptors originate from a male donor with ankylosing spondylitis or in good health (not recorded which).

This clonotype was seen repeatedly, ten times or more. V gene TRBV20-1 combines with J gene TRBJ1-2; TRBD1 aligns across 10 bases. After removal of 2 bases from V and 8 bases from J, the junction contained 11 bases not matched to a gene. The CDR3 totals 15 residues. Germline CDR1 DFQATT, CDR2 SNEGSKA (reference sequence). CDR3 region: CSARRRGQGLYGYTF. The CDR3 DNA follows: TGCAGTGCTAGAAGGCGGGGACAGGGGCTTTACGGCTACACCTTC.

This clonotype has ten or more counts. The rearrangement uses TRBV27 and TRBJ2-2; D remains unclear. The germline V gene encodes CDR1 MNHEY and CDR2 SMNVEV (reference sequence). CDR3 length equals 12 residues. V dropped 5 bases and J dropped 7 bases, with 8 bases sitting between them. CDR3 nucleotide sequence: TGTGCCAGCAGTACGGGCCGCGGGGAGCTGTTTTTT. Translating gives CASSTGRGELFF.

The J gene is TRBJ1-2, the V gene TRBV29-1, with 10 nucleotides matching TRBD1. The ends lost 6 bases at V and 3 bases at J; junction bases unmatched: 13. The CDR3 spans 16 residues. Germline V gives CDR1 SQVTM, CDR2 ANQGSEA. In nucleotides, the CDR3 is TGCAGCGTCGCGCTAATGACAGGGGGCGCAGACTATGGCTACACCTTC. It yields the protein CSVALMTGGADYGYTF.

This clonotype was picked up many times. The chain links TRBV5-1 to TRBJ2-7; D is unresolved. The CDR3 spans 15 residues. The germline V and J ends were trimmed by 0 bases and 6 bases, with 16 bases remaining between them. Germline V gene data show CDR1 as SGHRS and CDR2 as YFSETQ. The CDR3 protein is CASSLDAPSSAEQYF. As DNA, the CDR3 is TGCGCCAGCAGCTTGGACGCCCCTTCCTCAGCCGAGCAGTACTTC.

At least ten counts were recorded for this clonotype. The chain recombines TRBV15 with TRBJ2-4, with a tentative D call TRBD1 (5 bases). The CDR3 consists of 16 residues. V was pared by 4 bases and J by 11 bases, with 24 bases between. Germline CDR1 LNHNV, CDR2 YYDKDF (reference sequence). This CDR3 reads CATSNVDTTLYRFQYF. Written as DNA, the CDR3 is TGTGCCACCAGCAACGTGGACACAACCCTCTATAGGTTTCAGTACTTC.

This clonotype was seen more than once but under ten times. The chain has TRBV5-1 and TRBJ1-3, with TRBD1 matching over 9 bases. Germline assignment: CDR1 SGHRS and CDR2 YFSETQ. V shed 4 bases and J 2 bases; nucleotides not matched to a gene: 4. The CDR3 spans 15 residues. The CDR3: CASSLTGGTGNTIYF. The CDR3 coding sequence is TGCGCCAGCAGCCTAACAGGGGGCACTGGAAACACCATATATTTT.

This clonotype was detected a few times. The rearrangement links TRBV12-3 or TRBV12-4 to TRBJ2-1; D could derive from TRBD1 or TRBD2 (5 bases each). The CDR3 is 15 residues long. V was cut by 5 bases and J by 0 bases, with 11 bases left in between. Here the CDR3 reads CASSGAGSSYNEQFF. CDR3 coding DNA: TGTGCCAGCAGTGGGGCGGGCAGCTCCTACAATGAGCAGTTCTTC.

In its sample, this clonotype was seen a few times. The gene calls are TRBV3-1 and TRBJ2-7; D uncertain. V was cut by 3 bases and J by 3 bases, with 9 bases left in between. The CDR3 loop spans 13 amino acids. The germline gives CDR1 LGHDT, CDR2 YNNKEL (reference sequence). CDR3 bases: TGTGCCAGCAGCCAGGGCGGAAACTACGAGCAGTACTTC. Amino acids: CASSQGGNYEQYF.

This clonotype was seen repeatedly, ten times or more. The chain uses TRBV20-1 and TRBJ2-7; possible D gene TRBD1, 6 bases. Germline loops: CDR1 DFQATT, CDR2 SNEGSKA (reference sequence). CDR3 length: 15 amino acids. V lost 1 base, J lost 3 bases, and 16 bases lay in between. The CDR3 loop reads CSARGGPLMIYEQYF. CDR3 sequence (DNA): TGCAGTGCTAGAGGGGGGCCCCTTATGATCTACGAGCAGTACTTC.

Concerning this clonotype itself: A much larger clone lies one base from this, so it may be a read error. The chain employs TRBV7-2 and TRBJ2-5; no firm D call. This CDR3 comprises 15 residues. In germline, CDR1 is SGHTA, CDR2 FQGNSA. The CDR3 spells CASTPIRVPLETQHF. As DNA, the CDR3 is TGTGCCAGCACCCCAATTCGGGTGCCTTTGGAGACCCAGCACTTC.

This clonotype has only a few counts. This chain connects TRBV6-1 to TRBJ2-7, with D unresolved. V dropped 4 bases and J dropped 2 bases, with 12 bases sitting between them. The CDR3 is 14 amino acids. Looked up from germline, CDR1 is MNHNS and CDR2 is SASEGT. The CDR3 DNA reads TGTGCCAGCAGTGGGGTCGGAGCTACCTACGAGCAGTACTTC. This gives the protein CASSGVGATYEQYF.

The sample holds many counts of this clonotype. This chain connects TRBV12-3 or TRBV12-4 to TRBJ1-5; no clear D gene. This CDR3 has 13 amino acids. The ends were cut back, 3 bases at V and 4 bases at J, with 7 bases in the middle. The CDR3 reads CASSLLGNQPQHF. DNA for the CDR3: TGTGCCAGCAGTTTGTTGGGAAATCAGCCCCAGCATTTT.

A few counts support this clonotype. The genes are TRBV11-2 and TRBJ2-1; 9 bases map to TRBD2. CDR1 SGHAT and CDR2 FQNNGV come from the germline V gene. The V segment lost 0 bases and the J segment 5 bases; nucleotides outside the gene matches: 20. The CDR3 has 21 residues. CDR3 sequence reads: CASSLEMGSGGPMGRHNEQFF. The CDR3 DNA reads TGTGCCAGCAGCTTAGAAATGGGTAGCGGGGGCCCTATGGGACGCCACAATGAGCAGTTCTTC.

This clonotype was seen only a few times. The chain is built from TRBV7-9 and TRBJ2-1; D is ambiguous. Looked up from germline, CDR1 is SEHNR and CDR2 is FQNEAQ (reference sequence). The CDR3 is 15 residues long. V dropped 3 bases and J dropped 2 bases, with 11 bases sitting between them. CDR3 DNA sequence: TGTGCCAGCAGCTTGATAGTGGCTACCTACAATGAGCAGTTCTTC. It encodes CASSLIVATYNEQFF.

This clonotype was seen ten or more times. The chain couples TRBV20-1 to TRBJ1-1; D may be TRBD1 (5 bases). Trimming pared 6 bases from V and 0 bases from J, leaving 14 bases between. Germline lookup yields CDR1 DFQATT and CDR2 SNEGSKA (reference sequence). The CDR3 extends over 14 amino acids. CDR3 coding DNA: TGCAGTGCCGGATGGGGCCTCATGAACACTGAAGCTTTCTTT. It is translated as CSAGWGLMNTEAFF.